One T cell receptor beta chain is described in this entry. No antigen is known for it. No much larger clone exists at a distance of one base, and base qualities are not known. Preparation of the library involved the immunoSEQ multiplex PCR assay. TCRdb obtained this table from immuneACCESS and retained in-frame rearrangements with V and J assigned. These tables miss some clones; where compared with another copy, unresolved V genes account for less than half of the shortfall, and the remainder is unexplained. The sample table lists 85,000 to 90,000 clones, 70% to 90% of them with a count of one. The ten largest clones take up 2% to 2.5% of the sample. From V the trimming removes 4 bases and from J it removes 3 bases, while the gene matches leave 11 bases of the junction unaccounted for. From cysteine to phenylalanine, the CDR3 is 17 amino acids long. Of all the DNA, just the CDR3 is kept, 51 bases in frame from base 1. From a lookup of the germline V gene, CDR1 and CDR2 are SGDLS and YYNGEE.

This sample stems from a study of control samples from healthy donors and cancer patients (dated by TCRdb to 2018 to 2020). Sequencing was performed on blood. The sequence joins TRBV9 to TRBJ2-1; 9 of the junction bases match TRBD2. This receptor was obtained from a middle-aged woman in good health. The nucleotides read TGTGCCAGCAGCCGCGAGAGTAGCGGGGGTTACTACAATGAGCAGTTCTTC. Its translation is CASSRESSGGYYNEQFF.